This T cell receptor (beta chain) is drawn from a study of T cell changes during pregnancy in multiple sclerosis (dated by TCRdb to between 2018 and 2021). Context from the whole study: The study looked at changes in the T cell repertoire across pregnancy in women with multiple sclerosis.

Comments on this clone: What antigen it recognizes has not been identified. Base quality data are lacking; no much larger clone is found one base away.

The library was made by the immunoSEQ multiplex PCR assay. The table was pulled from immuneACCESS by TCRdb, which kept in-frame rearrangements only. Such tables lose some clones; where checked, under half of the loss comes from unresolved V genes, and the rest has no known cause. The sample table shows tens of thousands of clones, and over 80% are seen once. The top ten clonotypes cover 0.76% of the sample. Sequencing used CD4+ T cells from peripheral blood mononuclear cells, obtained in the first trimester of pregnancy. The sequence derives from a female donor with multiple sclerosis, enrolled in a pregnancy study.

The nucleotides are TGTGCCTGGAGCGGTCAGGTTTATTCACCCCTCCACTTT. The resulting protein is CAWSGQVYSPLHF. The chain uses TRBV30 and TRBJ1-6; the D gene remains uncertain. Counted from cysteine to phenylalanine, this CDR3 has 13 amino acids. Only CDR3 DNA is held: 39 bases, read in frame from base 1. As encoded in the germline V gene (reference sequence), CDR1 is GTSNPN while CDR2 is SVGIG. V gives up 3 bases and J gives up 8 bases, and the segment between their germline ends measures 11 bases.